Listed here is a single T cell receptor (beta chain). This CDR3 region has 16 residues. In germline, CDR1 is SGHNT, CDR2 YYREEE (reference sequence). V trimming: 2 bases; J trimming: 8 bases; junction bases outside the gene matches: 7. Sequencing was performed with immunoSEQ multiplex PCR; in TCRdb, only in-frame clones are kept and a portion is missing. There are 350,000 to 400,000 clones in the sample; roughly 87% occur only once, and 2.5% to 3% lies in the top ten. This sample is part of a study of blood T cell repertoires in COVID-19. The chain recombines TRBV5-4 with TRBJ2-1; the match to TRBD2 covers 13 bases. Sequencing input: PBMCs or T cells enriched from blood (not recorded which). The sequence was collected from a woman aged 30 to 39 who had recovered from COVID-19. The CDR3 DNA follows: TGTGCCAGCAGCTTCCCGACTAGCGGGGGGCGGGATGAGCAGTTCTTC. Translation: CASSFPTSGGRDEQFF.